Here is one TCR beta chain with its context. Its target is not known. Profiled with immunoSEQ multiplex PCR; TCRdb holds only in-frame clones, not every one. The table has approximately 150,000 clones, 87% seen once. The source of the sample is a study of T cell responses to AZD1222 COVID-19 vaccine. The study's findings and limits: The study sampled repertoires only after the peak T cell response. An increase in Spike-specific TCR breadth and depth was observed after two AZD1222 doses.

The germline V gene has CDR1 SEHNR and CDR2 FQNEAQ (reference sequence). Trimming cost V 5 bases and J 6 bases, with 8 bases left between them. This CDR3 has 11 amino acids. This material consisted of peripheral blood, taken 28 days after the second AZD1222 dose. The TCR comes from an adult who received the AZD1222 COVID-19 vaccine. The rearrangement joins TRBV7-9 to TRBJ2-7; D is unresolved. For the CDR3, the DNA is TGTGCCAGCAGCAAACAGACCGAGCAGTACTTC. Its translation is CASSKQTEQYF.